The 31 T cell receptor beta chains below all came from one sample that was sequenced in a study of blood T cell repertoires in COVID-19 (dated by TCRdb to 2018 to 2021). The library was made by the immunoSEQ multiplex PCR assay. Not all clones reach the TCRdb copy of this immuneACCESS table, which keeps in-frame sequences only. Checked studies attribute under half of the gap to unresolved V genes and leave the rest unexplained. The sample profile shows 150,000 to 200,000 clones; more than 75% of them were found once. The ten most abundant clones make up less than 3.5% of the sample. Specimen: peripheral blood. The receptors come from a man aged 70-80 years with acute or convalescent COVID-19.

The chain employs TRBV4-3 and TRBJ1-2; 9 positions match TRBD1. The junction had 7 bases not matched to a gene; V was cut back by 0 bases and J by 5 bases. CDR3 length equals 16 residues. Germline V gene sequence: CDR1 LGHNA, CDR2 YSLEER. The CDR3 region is CASSQDRVTGGYGYTF. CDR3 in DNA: TGCGCCAGCAGCCAAGATCGGGTGACAGGGGGTTATGGCTACACCTTC.

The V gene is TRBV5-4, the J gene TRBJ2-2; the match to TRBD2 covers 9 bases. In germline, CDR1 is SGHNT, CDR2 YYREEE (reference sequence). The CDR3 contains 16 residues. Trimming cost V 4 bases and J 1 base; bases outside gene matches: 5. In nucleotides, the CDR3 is TGTGCCAGCAGCCCTGAGACTAGCGGGAACACCGGGGAGCTGTTTTTT. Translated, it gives CASSPETSGNTGELFF.

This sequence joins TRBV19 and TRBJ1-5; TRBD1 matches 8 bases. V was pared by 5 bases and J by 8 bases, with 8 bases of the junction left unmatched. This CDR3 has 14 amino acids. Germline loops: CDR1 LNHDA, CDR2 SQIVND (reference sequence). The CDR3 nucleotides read TGTGCCAGTAGTCCCCTGACAGGGGTCGAGCCCCAGCATTTT. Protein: CASSPLTGVEPQHF.

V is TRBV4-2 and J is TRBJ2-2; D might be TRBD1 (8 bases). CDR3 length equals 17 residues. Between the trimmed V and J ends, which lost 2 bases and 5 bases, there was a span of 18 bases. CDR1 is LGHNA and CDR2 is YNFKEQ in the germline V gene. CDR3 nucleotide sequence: TGTGCCAGCAGCCAAAAGGGAACAGGGGGAGGGACCGGGGAGCTGTTTTTT. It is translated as CASSQKGTGGGTGELFF.

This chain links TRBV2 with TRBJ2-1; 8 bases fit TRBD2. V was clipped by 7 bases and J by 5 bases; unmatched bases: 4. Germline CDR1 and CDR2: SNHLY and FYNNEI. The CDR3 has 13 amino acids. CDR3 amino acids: CASKGLEHNEQFF. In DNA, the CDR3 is TGTGCCAGCAAGGGACTAGAACACAATGAGCAGTTCTTC.

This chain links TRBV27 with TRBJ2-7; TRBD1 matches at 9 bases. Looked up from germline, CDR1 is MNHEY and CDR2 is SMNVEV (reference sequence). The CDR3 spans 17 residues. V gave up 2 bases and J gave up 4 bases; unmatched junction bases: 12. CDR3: CASSLKGTGPQRYEQYF. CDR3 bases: TGTGCCAGCAGTTTAAAAGGGACAGGGCCCCAGAGATACGAGCAGTACTTC.

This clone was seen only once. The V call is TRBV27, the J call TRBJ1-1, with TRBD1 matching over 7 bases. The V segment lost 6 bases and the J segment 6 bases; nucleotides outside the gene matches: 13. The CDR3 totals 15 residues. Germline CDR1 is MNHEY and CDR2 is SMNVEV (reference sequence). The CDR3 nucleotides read TGTGCCAGCAGCCGGGACAGCCAGGGTAACTCTGAAGCTTTCTTT. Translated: CASSRDSQGNSEAFF.

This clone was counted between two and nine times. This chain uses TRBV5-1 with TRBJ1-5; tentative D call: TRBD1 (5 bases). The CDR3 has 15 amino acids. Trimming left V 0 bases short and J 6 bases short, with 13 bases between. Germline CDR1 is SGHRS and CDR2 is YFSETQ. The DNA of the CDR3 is TGCGCCAGCAGCTTGGGTGGGGCGCGGGGTCAGCCCCAGCATTTT. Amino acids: CASSLGGARGQPQHF. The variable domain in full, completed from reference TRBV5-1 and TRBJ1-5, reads KAGVTQTPRYLIKTRGQQVTLSCSPISGHRSVSWYQQTPGQGLQFLFEYFSETQRNKGNFPGRFSGRQFSNSRSEMNVSTLELGDSALYLCASSLGGARGQPQHFGDGTRLSIL.

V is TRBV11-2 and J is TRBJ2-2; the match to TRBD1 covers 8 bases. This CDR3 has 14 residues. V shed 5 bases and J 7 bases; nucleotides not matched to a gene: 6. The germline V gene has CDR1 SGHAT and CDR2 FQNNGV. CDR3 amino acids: CASSPDRVGGELFF. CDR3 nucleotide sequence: TGTGCCAGCAGCCCGGACAGGGTGGGCGGGGAGCTGTTTTTT. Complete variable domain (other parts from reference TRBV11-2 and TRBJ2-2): EAGVAQSPRYKIIEKRQSVAFWCNPISGHATLYWYQQILGQGPKLLIQFQNNGVVDDSQLPKDRFSAERLKGVDSTLKIQPAKLEDSAVYLCASSPDRVGGELFFGEGSRLTVL.

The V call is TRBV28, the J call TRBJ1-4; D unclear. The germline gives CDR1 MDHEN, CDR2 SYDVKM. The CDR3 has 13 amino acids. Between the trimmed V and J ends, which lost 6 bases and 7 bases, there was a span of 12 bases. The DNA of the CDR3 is TGTGCCAGCAGGACCGCGGGCCCTGAAAAACTGTTTTTT. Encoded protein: CASRTAGPEKLFF.

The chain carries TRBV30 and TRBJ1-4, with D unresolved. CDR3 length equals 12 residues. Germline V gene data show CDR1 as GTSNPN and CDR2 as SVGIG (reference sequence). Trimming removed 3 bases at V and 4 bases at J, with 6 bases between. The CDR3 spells CAWRYSNEKLFF. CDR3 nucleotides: TGTGCCTGGAGGTATAGTAATGAAAAACTGTTTTTT. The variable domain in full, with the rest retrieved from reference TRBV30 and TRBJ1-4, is SQTIHQWPATLVQPVGSPLSLECTVEGTSNPNLYWYRQAAGRGLQLLFYSVGIGQISSEVPQNLSASRPQDRQFILSSKKLLLSDSGFYLCAWRYSNEKLFFGSGTQLSVL.

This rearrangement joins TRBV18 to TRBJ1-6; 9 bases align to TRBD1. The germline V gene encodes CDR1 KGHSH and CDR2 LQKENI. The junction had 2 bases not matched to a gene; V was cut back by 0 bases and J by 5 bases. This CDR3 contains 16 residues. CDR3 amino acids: CASSPPDRGDNSPLHF. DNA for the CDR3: TGTGCCAGCTCACCACCCGACAGGGGGGATAATTCACCCCTCCACTTT.

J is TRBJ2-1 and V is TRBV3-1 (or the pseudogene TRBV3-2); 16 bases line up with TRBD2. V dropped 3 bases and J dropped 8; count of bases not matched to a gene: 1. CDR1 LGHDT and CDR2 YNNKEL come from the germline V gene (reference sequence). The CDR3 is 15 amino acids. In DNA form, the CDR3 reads TGTGCCAGCAGCCAGGGGACTAGCGGGGGGGATGAGCAGTTCTTC. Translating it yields CASSQGTSGGDEQFF.

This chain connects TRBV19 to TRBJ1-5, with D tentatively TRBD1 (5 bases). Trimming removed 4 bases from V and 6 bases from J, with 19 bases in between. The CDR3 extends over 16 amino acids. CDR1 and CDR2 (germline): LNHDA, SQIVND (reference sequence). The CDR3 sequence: CASSRGRSTAGQPQHF. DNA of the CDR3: TGTGCCAGTAGTAGGGGCCGTTCCACAGCTGGTCAGCCCCAGCATTTT.

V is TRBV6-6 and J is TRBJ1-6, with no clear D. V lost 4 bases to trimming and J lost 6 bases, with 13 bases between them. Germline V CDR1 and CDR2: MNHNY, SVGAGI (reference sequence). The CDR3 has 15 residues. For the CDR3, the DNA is TGTGCCAGCAGTTCAAACCAGCGGGGTAATTCACCCCTCCACTTT. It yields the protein CASSSNQRGNSPLHF.

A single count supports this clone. The CDR3 loop reads CASSQGAGGPQQFF. Here the CDR3 DNA reads TGTGCCAGCAGCCAAGGAGCGGGAGGACCCCAGCAGTTCTTC. V and J are TRBV3-1 (or the pseudogene TRBV3-2) and TRBJ2-1, with TRBD2 matching over 9 bases. Germline CDR1 reads LGHDT; CDR2 reads YNNKEL (reference sequence). This CDR3 spans 14 amino acids. The trim removed 1 base at V and 11 bases at J, leaving 6 bases unmatched.

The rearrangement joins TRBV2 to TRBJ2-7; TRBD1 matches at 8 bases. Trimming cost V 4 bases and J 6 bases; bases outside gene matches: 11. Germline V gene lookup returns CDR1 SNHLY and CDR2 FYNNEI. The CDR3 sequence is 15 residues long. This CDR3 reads CASSASRAGGAEQYF. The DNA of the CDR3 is TGTGCCAGCAGTGCCTCCCGCGCAGGGGGCGCCGAGCAGTACTTC.

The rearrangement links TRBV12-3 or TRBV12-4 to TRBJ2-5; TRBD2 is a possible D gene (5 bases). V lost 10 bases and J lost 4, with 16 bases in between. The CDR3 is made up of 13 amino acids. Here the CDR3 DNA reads TGTGCCACCAGACAAGGGAGTAGAGAGACCCAGTACTTC. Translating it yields CATRQGSRETQYF.

The chain's CDR3 is CASSVDRGDGYTF. CDR3 in DNA: TGTGCCAGTAGTGTGGACAGGGGGGATGGCTACACCTTC. V usage is TRBV19 and J usage is TRBJ1-2, with 10 bases fitting TRBD1. V dropped 5 bases and J dropped 6; count of bases not matched to a gene: 3. CDR1 LNHDA and CDR2 SQIVND come from the germline V gene (reference sequence). The length of the CDR3 is 13 residues.

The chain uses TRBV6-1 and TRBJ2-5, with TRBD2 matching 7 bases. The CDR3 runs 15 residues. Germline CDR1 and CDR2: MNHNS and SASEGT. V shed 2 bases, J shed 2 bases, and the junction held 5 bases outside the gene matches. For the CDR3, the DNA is TGTGCCAGCAGTGAACAGCAGGGAGGGCAAGAGACCCAGTACTTC. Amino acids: CASSEQQGGQETQYF.

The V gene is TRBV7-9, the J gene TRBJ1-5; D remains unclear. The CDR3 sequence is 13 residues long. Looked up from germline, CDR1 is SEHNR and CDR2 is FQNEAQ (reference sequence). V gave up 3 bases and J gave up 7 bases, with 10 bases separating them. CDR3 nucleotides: TGTGCCAGCAGCTTGCGGGGAGGACAGCCCCAGCATTTT. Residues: CASSLRGGQPQHF.

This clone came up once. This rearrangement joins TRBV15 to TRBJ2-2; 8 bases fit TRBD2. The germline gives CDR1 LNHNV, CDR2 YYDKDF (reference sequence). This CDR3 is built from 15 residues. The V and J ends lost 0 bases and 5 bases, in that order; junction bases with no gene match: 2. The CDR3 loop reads CATSREGLETGELFF. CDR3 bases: TGTGCCACCAGCAGAGAGGGACTAGAAACCGGGGAGCTGTTTTTT.

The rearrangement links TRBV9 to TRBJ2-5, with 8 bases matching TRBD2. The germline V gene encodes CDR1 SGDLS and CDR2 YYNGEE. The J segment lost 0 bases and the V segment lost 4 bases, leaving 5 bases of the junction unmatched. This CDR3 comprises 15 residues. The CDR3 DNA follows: TGTGCCAGCAGCCGGGGGGGAGCGTACCAAGAGACCCAGTACTTC. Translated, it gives CASSRGGAYQETQYF.

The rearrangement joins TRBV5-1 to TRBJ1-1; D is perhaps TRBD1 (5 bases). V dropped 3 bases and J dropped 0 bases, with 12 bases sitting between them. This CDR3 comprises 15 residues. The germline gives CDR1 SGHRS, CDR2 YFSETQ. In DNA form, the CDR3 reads TGCGCCAGCAGCTCTTTGGGGGGAGTGAACACTGAAGCTTTCTTT. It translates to CASSSLGGVNTEAFF.

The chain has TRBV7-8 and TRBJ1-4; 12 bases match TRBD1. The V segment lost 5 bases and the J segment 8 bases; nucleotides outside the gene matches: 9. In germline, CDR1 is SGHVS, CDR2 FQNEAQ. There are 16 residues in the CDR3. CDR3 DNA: TGTGCCAGCAGCGGGGACAGGGGGCTTTCTGGAGAAAAACTGTTTTTT. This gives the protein CASSGDRGLSGEKLFF.

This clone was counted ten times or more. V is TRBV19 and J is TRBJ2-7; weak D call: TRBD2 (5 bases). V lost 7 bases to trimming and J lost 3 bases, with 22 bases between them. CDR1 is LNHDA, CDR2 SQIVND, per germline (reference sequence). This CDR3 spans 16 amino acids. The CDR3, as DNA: TGTGCCAGTACACCCTCCCGACGGACTTCATTCTACGAGCAGTACTTC. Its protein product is CASTPSRRTSFYEQYF.

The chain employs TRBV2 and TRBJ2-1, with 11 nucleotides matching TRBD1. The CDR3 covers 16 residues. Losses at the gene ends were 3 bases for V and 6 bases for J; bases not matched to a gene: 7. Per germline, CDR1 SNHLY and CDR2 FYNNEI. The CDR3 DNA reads TGTGCCAGCAGTGACACCGGACAGGGGGCGGGCAATGAGCAGTTCTTC. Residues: CASSDTGQGAGNEQFF. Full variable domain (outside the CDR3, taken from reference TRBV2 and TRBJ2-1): EPEVTQTPSHQVTQMGQEVILRCVPISNHLYFYWYRQILGQKVEFLVSFYNNEISEKSEIFDDQFSVERPDGSNFTLKIRSTKLEDSAMYFCASSDTGQGAGNEQFFGPGTRLTVL.

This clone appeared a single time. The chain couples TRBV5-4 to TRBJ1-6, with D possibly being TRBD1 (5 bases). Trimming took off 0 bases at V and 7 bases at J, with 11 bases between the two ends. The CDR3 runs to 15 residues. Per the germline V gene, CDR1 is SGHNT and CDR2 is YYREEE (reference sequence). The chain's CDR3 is CASSLEGLRNSPLHF. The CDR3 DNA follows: TGTGCCAGCAGCTTGGAGGGGTTACGGAATTCACCCCTCCACTTT.

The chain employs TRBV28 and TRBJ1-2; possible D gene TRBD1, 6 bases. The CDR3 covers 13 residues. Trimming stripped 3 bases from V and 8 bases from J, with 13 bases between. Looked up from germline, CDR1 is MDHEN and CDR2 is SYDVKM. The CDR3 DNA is TGTGCCAGCAGTTTTGGGGGCGAGTACGGCTACACCTTC. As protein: CASSFGGEYGYTF.

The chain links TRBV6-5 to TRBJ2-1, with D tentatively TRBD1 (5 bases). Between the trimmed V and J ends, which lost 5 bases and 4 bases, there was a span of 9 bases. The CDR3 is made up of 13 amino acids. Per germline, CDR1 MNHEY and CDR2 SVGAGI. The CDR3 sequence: CASSMTVYNEQFF. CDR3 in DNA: TGTGCCAGCAGTATGACAGTTTACAATGAGCAGTTCTTC.

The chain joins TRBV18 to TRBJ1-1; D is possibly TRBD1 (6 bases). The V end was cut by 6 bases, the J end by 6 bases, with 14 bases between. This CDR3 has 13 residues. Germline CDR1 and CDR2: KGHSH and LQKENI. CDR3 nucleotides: TGTGCCAGCTCGATGGACAGCAACCCTGAAGCTTTCTTT. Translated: CASSMDSNPEAFF.